This T cell receptor (beta chain) was recovered during a study of blood T cell repertoires in COVID-19. Study-level background: PBMCs, B-cell-depleted T cells, or T cells provided the cDNA or gDNA that made up the material.

Participant ages covered about 18 to 100 years across 24 US areas. Clinical history reported by participants formed the basis on which cohorts were assigned. The study counted Cohort 3 donors as recovered given two negative PCRs, clearance, or symptom resolution. The germline V and J ends were trimmed by 2 bases and 5 bases, with 9 bases remaining between them. Germline V gene sequence: CDR1 SNHLY, CDR2 FYNNEI. The CDR3 length is 14 residues. Sequencing used immunoSEQ multiplex PCR; TCRdb keeps in-frame clones, though not all of them. The table records roughly 300,000 clones, over 75% of them present only once.

This sequence was found in a woman aged 25 to 39 who had recovered from COVID-19. Sequenced input: PBMCs or T cells enriched from blood (not recorded which). The chain combines TRBV2 with TRBJ2-2, with a tentative D call TRBD1 (5 bases). The CDR3: CASSETPGTGELFF. The CDR3 DNA reads as TGTGCCAGCAGTGAAACTCCAGGGACCGGGGAGCTGTTTTTT. Complete variable domain (other parts from reference TRBV2 and TRBJ2-2): EPEVTQTPSHQVTQMGQEVILRCVPISNHLYFYWYRQILGQKVEFLVSFYNNEISEKSEIFDDQFSVERPDGSNFTLKIRSTKLEDSAMYFCASSETPGTGELFFGEGSRLTVL.